These 7 T cell receptor beta chains came from one sample sequenced in a study of CD8 T cells in ankylosing spondylitis. TCRdb re-called the 5' RACE reads with MiXCR, one entry per CDR3 protein. In the table there are almost 250,000 distinct CDR3 sequences, 32% of which are singletons. Material: blood, either unsorted or a sorted T cell fraction (not recorded which). These receptor sequences come from a male donor with ankylosing spondylitis or in good health (not recorded which).

The chain couples TRBV5-6 to TRBJ2-1, with D tentatively TRBD1 (5 bases). The CDR3 extends over 15 amino acids. V was clipped by 2 bases and J by 2 bases, with 11 bases between them. CDR1 and CDR2 from the germline V gene are SGHDT and YYEEEE. The CDR3 region is CASSFSPDTYNEQFF. Here the CDR3 DNA reads TGTGCCAGCAGCTTCTCCCCGGACACCTACAATGAGCAGTTCTTC.

This sequence joins TRBV2 and TRBJ2-7, with 7 bases that match TRBD1. J gave up 4 bases and V 6 bases, and 12 bases lay outside the gene matches. The CDR3 extends over 15 amino acids. CDR1 and CDR2 (germline): SNHLY, FYNNEI. CDR3 sequence (DNA): TGTGCCAGCAGGAGGGACAGCCTCGTGGGGTACGAGCAGTACTTC. Residues: CASRRDSLVGYEQYF.

The chain couples TRBV7-9 to TRBJ2-3; a weak D match, TRBD2 (6 bases). CDR3 length: 16 amino acids. Germline-derived CDR1 and CDR2 are SEHNR and FQNEAQ (reference sequence). Deletions cut 0 bases from V and 0 bases from J, with 10 bases between. CDR3 in amino acids: CASSLATGLSTDTQYF. Written as DNA, the CDR3 is TGTGCCAGCAGCTTAGCGACGGGACTCAGCACAGATACGCAGTATTTT.

Here the CDR3 DNA reads TGCGCCATCCTAGGGGACAGGTCGGCCGGGGAGCTGTTTTTT. It translates to CAILGDRSAGELFF. The chain combines TRBV5-1 with TRBJ2-2, with 8 bases that match TRBD1. Germline V gene sequence: CDR1 SGHRS, CDR2 YFSETQ. Unmatched junction bases numbered 10, after V lost 9 bases and J lost 6 bases. The CDR3 has 14 amino acids.

V is TRBV29-1 and J is TRBJ2-7; 7 nucleotides align to TRBD1. V was clipped by 4 bases and J by 2 bases; unmatched bases: 8. The CDR3 is 14 amino acids. The germline CDR1 and CDR2 sequences are SQVTM and ANQGSEA. The CDR3 loop is CSVGQGETPYEQYF. CDR3 bases: TGCAGCGTTGGACAGGGAGAAACGCCCTACGAGCAGTACTTC.

The chain combines TRBV12-3 or TRBV12-4 with TRBJ2-1; 10 bases are a match to TRBD1. The V gene end was trimmed by 7 bases and the J gene end by 8 bases; junction bases not matched to a gene: 17. The CDR3 is made up of 17 amino acids. In DNA, the CDR3 is TGTGCCAGCAAGGAGTTTTTGAAGGACAGGGGGATGCATGAGCAGTTCTTC. Protein: CASKEFLKDRGMHEQFF.

This clonotype was recorded a few times. The J gene is TRBJ1-2, the V gene TRBV6-1, with a weak D call TRBD1 (5 bases). V was cut by 8 bases and J by 8 bases, with 18 bases left in between. CDR3 length equals 13 residues. CDR1 and CDR2 (germline): MNHNS, SASEGT. The CDR3 DNA reads TGTGCCAGCGGGGACGGACCCTACCTGGGCTACACCTTC. Protein: CASGDGPYLGYTF.